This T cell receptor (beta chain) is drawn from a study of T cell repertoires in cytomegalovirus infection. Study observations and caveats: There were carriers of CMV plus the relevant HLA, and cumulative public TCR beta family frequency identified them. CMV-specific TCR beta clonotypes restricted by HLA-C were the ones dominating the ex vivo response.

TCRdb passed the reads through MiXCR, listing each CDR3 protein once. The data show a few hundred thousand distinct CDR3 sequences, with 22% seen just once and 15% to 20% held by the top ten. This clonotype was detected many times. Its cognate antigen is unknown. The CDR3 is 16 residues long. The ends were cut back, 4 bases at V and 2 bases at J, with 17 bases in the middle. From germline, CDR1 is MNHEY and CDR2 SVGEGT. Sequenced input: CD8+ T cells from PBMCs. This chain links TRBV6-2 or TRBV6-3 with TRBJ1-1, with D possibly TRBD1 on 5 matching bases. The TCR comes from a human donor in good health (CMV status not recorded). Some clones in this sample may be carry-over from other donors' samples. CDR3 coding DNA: TGTGCCAGCAGTTCCCTCGGGGGGACCGAAAACACTGAAGCTTTCTTT. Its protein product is CASSSLGGTENTEAFF.